One sample yielded the 11 T cell receptor beta chains listed below, sequenced in a study of blood T cell repertoires in COVID-19. Sequenced by immunoSEQ multiplex PCR; TCRdb stores in-frame clones only, minus some. Counted here are some 110,000 clones, 80% to 90% occurring once; the ten biggest clones make up 6% to 9.5%. The sequencing sample was made of peripheral blood. The receptors here all came from a man in his 70s who had recovered from COVID-19.

In its sample, this clone was seen a few times. V usage is TRBV18 and J usage is TRBJ1-3; D unclear. Trimming removed 5 bases at V and 2 bases at J, with 16 bases between. The CDR3 loop spans 16 amino acids. The V gene's germline CDR1 is KGHSH and CDR2 LQKENI. This CDR3 reads CASSTRRPQAGNTIYF. The CDR3 nucleotides read TGTGCCAGCTCAACCCGCAGGCCTCAGGCTGGAAACACCATATATTTT.

This clone has a single count. This chain links TRBV9 with TRBJ2-3; D is perhaps TRBD2 (6 bases). Trimming took off 7 bases at V and 1 base at J, with 16 bases between the two ends. Germline-derived CDR1 and CDR2 are SGDLS and YYNGEE. The CDR3 contains 15 residues. The CDR3 loop is CASATGDWGTDTQYF. In nucleotides, the CDR3 is TGTGCCAGCGCCACGGGGGACTGGGGCACAGATACGCAGTATTTT.

The CDR3 here is CGHSGNTIYF. CDR3 nucleotides: TGTGGACATTCTGGAAACACCATATATTTT. The V gene is TRBV7-6, the J gene TRBJ1-3; D unresolved. CDR1 is SGHVS and CDR2 is FNYEAQ in the germline V gene. This CDR3 comprises 10 residues.

This clone was counted a single time. This chain joins TRBV27 and TRBJ1-2; D possibly corresponds to TRBD1 (5 bases). Germline V gene data show CDR1 as MNHEY and CDR2 as SMNVEV (reference sequence). The V end was cut by 5 bases, the J end by 6 bases, with 22 bases between. This CDR3 has 16 amino acids. The CDR3 region is CASSGGDVGQTDGYTF. Written as DNA, the CDR3 is TGTGCCAGCAGTGGGGGGGACGTCGGGCAGACCGATGGCTACACCTTC.

This chain joins TRBV4-1 and TRBJ2-7; D is undetermined. Germline V lookup: CDR1 MGHRA, CDR2 YSYEKL. V lost 4 bases to trimming and J lost 6 bases, with 7 bases between them. This CDR3 spans 11 amino acids. DNA of the CDR3: TGCGCCAGCAGCCCCTCGCGCGAGCAGTACTTC. Translated, it gives CASSPSREQYF.

This clone has a handful of counts. The chain couples TRBV7-8 to TRBJ2-5; D may be TRBD1 (6 bases). Germline assignment: CDR1 SGHVS and CDR2 FQNEAQ. CDR3 length: 13 amino acids. Deletions cut 5 bases from V and 2 bases from J, with 9 bases between. The CDR3 loop is CASSPDRQETQYF. The CDR3 bases are TGTGCCAGCAGCCCGGACAGACAAGAGACCCAGTACTTC.

The V gene is TRBV11-2, the J gene TRBJ1-6, with TRBD1 identical over 7 bases. Looked up from germline, CDR1 is SGHAT and CDR2 is FQNNGV. This CDR3 region has 17 residues. The junction had 14 bases not matched to a gene; V was cut back by 5 bases and J by 7 bases. The CDR3 is CASSLRDSLSGNSPLHF. The CDR3 region has the DNA TGTGCCAGCAGCCTTCGGGACAGCTTAAGCGGAAATTCACCCCTCCACTTT.

The rearrangement links TRBV6-4 to TRBJ1-2; TRBD1 matches at 11 bases. This CDR3 comprises 14 residues. CDR1 is MRHNA and CDR2 is SNTAGT in the germline V gene. The V and J ends lost 6 bases and 8 bases, in that order; junction bases with no gene match: 8. The CDR3 is CASRKDRGRGGYTF. For the CDR3, the DNA is TGTGCCAGCAGGAAGGACAGGGGGCGCGGGGGCTACACCTTC.

The V call is TRBV7-2, the J call TRBJ2-2, with 8 nucleotides matching TRBD2. The V segment lost 3 bases and the J segment 3 bases; nucleotides outside the gene matches: 9. CDR3 length equals 17 residues. CDR1 and CDR2 from the germline V gene are SGHTA and FQGNSA. DNA of the CDR3: TGTGCCAGCAGCTTGAAGGCGGGAGGAGCGTACACCGGGGAGCTGTTTTTT. Protein: CASSLKAGGAYTGELFF.

This chain joins TRBV29-1 and TRBJ2-5; 8 bases fit TRBD1. The V and J ends lost 5 bases and 5 bases, in that order; junction bases with no gene match: 7. The CDR3 extends over 13 amino acids. Germline CDR1 and CDR2: SQVTM and ANQGSEA. Here the CDR3 reads CSVFQGAVETQYF. The CDR3 nucleotides read TGCAGCGTTTTCCAGGGGGCTGTGGAGACCCAGTACTTC. Full variable domain (remainder filled in from reference TRBV29-1 and TRBJ2-5): SAVISQKPSRDICQRGTSLTIQCQVDSQVTMMFWYRQQPGQSLTLIATANQGSEATYESGFVIDKFPISRPNLTFSTLTVSNMSPEDSSIYLCSVFQGAVETQYFGPGTRLLVL.

The chain employs TRBV27 and TRBJ1-5, with D possibly TRBD1 on 6 matching bases. CDR1 and CDR2 (germline): MNHEY, SMNVEV (reference sequence). Between the trimmed V and J ends, which lost 6 bases and 2 bases, there was a span of 17 bases. The CDR3 is made up of 16 amino acids. The CDR3 DNA is TGTGCCAGCAGCCGCACTACAGGGCACGGCAATCAGCCCCAGCATTTT. This sequence encodes CASSRTTGHGNQPQHF.